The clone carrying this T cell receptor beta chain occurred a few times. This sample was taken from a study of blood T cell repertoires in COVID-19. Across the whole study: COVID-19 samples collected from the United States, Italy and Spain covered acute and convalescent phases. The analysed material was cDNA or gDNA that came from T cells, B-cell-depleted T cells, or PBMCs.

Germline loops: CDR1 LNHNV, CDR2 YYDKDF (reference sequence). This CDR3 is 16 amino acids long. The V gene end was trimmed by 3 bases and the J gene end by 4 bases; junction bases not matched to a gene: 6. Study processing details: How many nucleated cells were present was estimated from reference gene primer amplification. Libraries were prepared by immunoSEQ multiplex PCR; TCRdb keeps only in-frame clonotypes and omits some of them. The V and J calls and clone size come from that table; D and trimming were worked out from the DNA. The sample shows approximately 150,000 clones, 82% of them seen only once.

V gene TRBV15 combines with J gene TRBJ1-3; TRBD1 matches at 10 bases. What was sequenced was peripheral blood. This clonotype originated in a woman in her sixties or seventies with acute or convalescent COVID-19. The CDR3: CATSSRRDRGGNTIYF. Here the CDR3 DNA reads TGTGCCACCAGCAGCCGCCGGGACAGGGGCGGAAACACCATATATTTT.